The clone carrying this TCR beta chain was found a few times. Its antigen is not known. Time point specified: pre-sensitization, week 0. Noted treatment: therapeutic diphenylcyclopropenone sensitization with weekly scalp DPC. Donation of samples came from alopecia patients who were 18 to 70 years old and suitable for DPC. The CDR3 totals 14 residues. V was cut by 5 bases and J by 11 bases, with 21 bases left in between. This record belongs to a study of human T cells and chemical hapten exposure. Study information: The study patch tested 0.01% DPC on the upper back and read results at 6 days. Alopecia universalis, totalis or areata was present in patients who were mostly female.

Findings and limits, study-wide: With regard to DPC sensitization, TCRs above 1 in 1000 frequency did not change.

TCRdb redid the calling of the RACE reads with MiXCR, one entry per CDR3 protein. The sample includes fewer than 140,000 distinct CDR3 sequences, approximately 12% of them seen just once. The chain couples TRBV12-3 or TRBV12-4 to TRBJ1-1; TRBD1 might be the D (6 bases). The TCR sequence derives from a woman between 50 and 59 years old with alopecia areata. Some clones in this sample may be carry-over from other donors' samples. The material was whole blood, obtained in connection with sensitization to the hapten diphenylcyclopropenone (DPC). CDR3 region: CASSPPRDTPRAFF. The CDR3 region has the DNA TGTGCCAGCAGTCCCCCTCGGGACACCCCTCGGGCTTTCTTT.